A single T cell receptor (beta chain) is shown here with its context. This sample was included in a study of PD-1 blockade in classical Hodgkin lymphoma. The time point denotes: cycle 4 day 1 (C4D1), after five to seven weeks of nivolumab. Every patient relapsed after autologous stem cell transplantation, and brentuximab vedotin exposure varied. Germline CDR1 and CDR2: WNHNN and SYGVQD (reference sequence). V was trimmed by 4 bases and J by 4 bases, leaving 17 bases between them. The CDR3 extends over 15 amino acids. Assay: immunoSEQ multiplex PCR; the TCRdb copy retains only in-frame clones and omits some. The repertoire includes tens of thousands of clones, 90% of them detected once, and approximately 3% sits in the top ten.

The chain employs TRBV10-1 and TRBJ2-7; no clear D. Sequenced here: peripheral blood mononuclear cells (PBMCs), sampled before the fourth cycle of nivolumab. The sequence was collected from a human donor with classical Hodgkin lymphoma. CDR3 DNA: TGCGCCAGCAGTGCCACTTGGGGATCGCGGTACGAGCAGTACTTC. As protein: CASSATWGSRYEQYF.